The 15 T cell receptor beta chains presented below share a single source sample, sequenced in a study of T-cell reconstitution after alpha-beta-depleted transplantation in children. A library of TCRbeta sequences, prepared with unique molecular identifiers, was generated. One entry per CDR3 protein results from TCRdb running MiXCR on the PCR reads. The sample yields nearly 350,000 distinct CDR3 sequences, under 20% seen once. The material sequenced was PBMCs, mostly from graft donor cells, taken 360 days after TCRalphabeta/CD19-depleted stem cell transplant. The receptors here all came from a male patient aged 2 to 10 who had a stem cell transplant for acute lymphoblastic leukemia, so the T cells may come from the graft donor.

DNA of the CDR3: TGTGCCACCAGTGATTTAGACGGTCTTGACTACACCTTC. This encodes CATSDLDGLDYTF. The J gene is TRBJ1-2, the V gene TRBV24-1, with D hard to call. The germline gives CDR1 KGHDR, CDR2 SFDVKD. CDR3 size: 13 residues. V was shortened by 1 base and J by 10 bases, with 12 bases between the two germline ends.

Many counts were recorded for this clonotype. The chain employs TRBV5-1 and TRBJ2-5; the D is unclear. Trimming left V 0 bases short and J 4 bases short, with 10 bases between. This CDR3 contains 14 residues. CDR1 is SGHRS, CDR2 YFSETQ, per germline. This chain's CDR3 is CASSLVGAGETQYF. The CDR3 bases are TGCGCCAGCAGCTTGGTTGGAGCAGGAGAGACCCAGTACTTC.

The chain combines TRBV24-1 with TRBJ2-7, with 8 bases matching TRBD1. Germline assignment: CDR1 KGHDR and CDR2 SFDVKD. The CDR3 is made up of 17 amino acids. The J segment lost 0 bases and the V segment lost 9 bases, leaving 15 bases of the junction unmatched. The DNA of the CDR3 is TGTGCCACCTGGAATACCGACAGGGGACCCAGCTCCTACGAGCAGTACTTC. Protein: CATWNTDRGPSSYEQYF.

The rearrangement uses TRBV20-1 and TRBJ1-5; tentative D call: TRBD1 (6 bases). Germline V CDR1 and CDR2: DFQATT, SNEGSKA (reference sequence). The ends were cut back, 5 bases at V and 1 base at J, with 21 bases in the middle. The CDR3 consists of 17 residues. The CDR3 bases are TGCAGTGCTGCCCGCAGGGGTGCCGGGGTCAGCAATCAGCCCCAGCATTTT. Translation gives CSAARRGAGVSNQPQHF.

The chain has TRBV29-1 and TRBJ1-1, with D possibly TRBD1 on 5 matching bases. CDR1 and CDR2 (germline): SQVTM, ANQGSEA. The CDR3 loop spans 11 amino acids. V was pared by 4 bases and J by 6 bases, with 9 bases between. In DNA, the CDR3 is TGCAGCGTTGGAGGGGATGCTGAAGCTTTCTTT. It codes for CSVGGDAEAFF.

The sample holds a few counts of this clonotype. The chain couples TRBV12-3 or TRBV12-4 to TRBJ2-1; D not resolved. This CDR3 spans 15 amino acids. The germline V and J ends were trimmed by 3 bases and 4 bases, with 13 bases remaining between them. CDR3 DNA: TGTGCCAGCAGTTTTGGAAGGGTGCCGTACAATGAGCAGTTCTTC. Translation: CASSFGRVPYNEQFF.

This clonotype was detected a few times. The J gene is TRBJ2-3, the V gene TRBV28; the match to TRBD2 covers 7 bases. In germline, CDR1 is MDHEN, CDR2 SYDVKM. V trimming: 3 bases; J trimming: 1 base; junction bases outside the gene matches: 4. The length of the CDR3 is 15 residues. CDR3 nucleotide sequence: TGTGCCAGCAGTTTCATGGCGGGGGGCACAGATACGCAGTATTTT. It codes for CASSFMAGGTDTQYF. The full variable domain, with the rest looked up from reference TRBV28 and TRBJ2-3, is DVKVTQSSRYLVKRTGEKVFLECVQDMDHENMFWYRQDPGLGLRLIYFSYDVKMKEKGDIPEGYSVSREKKERFSLILESASTNQTSMYLCASSFMAGGTDTQYFGPGTRLTVL.

The genes are TRBV6-1 and TRBJ2-2; 13 nucleotides match TRBD2. CDR1 is MNHNS and CDR2 is SASEGT in the germline V gene. V lost 4 bases and J lost 4; bases outside the gene matches: 3. The CDR3 totals 16 residues. CDR3 sequence (DNA): TGTGCCAGCAGTGGGACTAGCGGGAGAGGCACCGGGGAGCTGTTTTTT. This codes for CASSGTSGRGTGELFF.

This rearrangement joins TRBV5-1 to TRBJ1-4, with 7 bases aligning to TRBD1. V lost 0 bases to trimming and J lost 4 bases; unmatched junction nucleotides: 3. Germline V CDR1 and CDR2: SGHRS, YFSETQ. CDR3 length: 15 residues. CDR3 sequence reads: CASSLGQGLNEKLFF. The CDR3 DNA reads TGCGCCAGCAGCTTGGGACAGGGCCTTAATGAAAAACTGTTTTTT.

Concerning this clonotype itself: A much larger clone is a single base away; this may be a read error. V gene TRBV10-3 combines with J gene TRBJ1-4, with D uncertain. The CDR3 totals 13 residues. Trimming took 2 bases from V and 9 from J, leaving 10 bases between them. Germline values: CDR1 ENHRY, CDR2 SYGVKD. CDR3 sequence reads: CAISEMRGKKLFF. CDR3 in DNA: TGTGCCATCAGTGAGATGCGGGGTAAAAAACTGTTTTTT.

This chain connects TRBV28 to TRBJ2-1, with no clear D. CDR1 is MDHEN, CDR2 SYDVKM, per germline. There are 13 residues in the CDR3. Trimming left V 4 bases short and J 6 bases short, with 10 bases between. CDR3 DNA: TGTGCCAGCAGTTCTAGGACGGGCAATGAGCAGTTCTTC. The encoded protein is CASSSRTGNEQFF. Full variable domain (rest looked up from reference TRBV28 and TRBJ2-1): DVKVTQSSRYLVKRTGEKVFLECVQDMDHENMFWYRQDPGLGLRLIYFSYDVKMKEKGDIPEGYSVSREKKERFSLILESASTNQTSMYLCASSSRTGNEQFFGPGTRLTVL.

This clonotype was seen only a few times. This chain connects TRBV5-1 to TRBJ2-3; maybe TRBD1 (6 bases). Looked up from germline, CDR1 is SGHRS and CDR2 is YFSETQ. This CDR3 is 17 amino acids long. Trimming stripped 3 bases from V and 1 base from J, with 18 bases between. CDR3 sequence: CASSSTMGTRGTDTQYF. The CDR3 DNA reads TGCGCCAGCAGCTCGACGATGGGGACAAGGGGCACAGATACGCAGTATTTT.

This chain connects TRBV7-9 to TRBJ2-1; TRBD2 matches at 9 bases. J lost 8 bases, V lost 1 base, and 12 bases had no gene match. CDR1 is SEHNR and CDR2 is FQNEAQ in the germline V gene (reference sequence). The CDR3 is 17 amino acids. CDR3 bases: TGTGCCAGCAGCTTAGAAGGCGGCGGGAGGGCCGGCGATGAGCAGTTCTTC. This translates into CASSLEGGGRAGDEQFF.

The chain joins TRBV12-3 or TRBV12-4 to TRBJ1-5, with D tentatively TRBD1 (5 bases). The V end lost 6 bases, the J end lost 7 bases, and 16 bases lay between the germline ends. This CDR3 has 14 residues. The CDR3 region has the DNA TGTGCCAGCAGAGTGCAGGGTTTAGGGCAGCCCCAGCATTTT. This translates into CASRVQGLGQPQHF.

This clonotype was seen many times. V usage is TRBV9 and J usage is TRBJ2-3, with TRBD2 identical over 7 bases. Germline V gene data show CDR1 as SGDLS and CDR2 as YYNGEE. The CDR3 consists of 15 residues. V was clipped by 0 bases and J by 5 bases; unmatched bases: 6. CDR3 in amino acids: CASSVVGGRGDTQYF. Here the CDR3 DNA reads TGTGCCAGCAGCGTAGTGGGCGGGAGAGGAGATACGCAGTATTTT.